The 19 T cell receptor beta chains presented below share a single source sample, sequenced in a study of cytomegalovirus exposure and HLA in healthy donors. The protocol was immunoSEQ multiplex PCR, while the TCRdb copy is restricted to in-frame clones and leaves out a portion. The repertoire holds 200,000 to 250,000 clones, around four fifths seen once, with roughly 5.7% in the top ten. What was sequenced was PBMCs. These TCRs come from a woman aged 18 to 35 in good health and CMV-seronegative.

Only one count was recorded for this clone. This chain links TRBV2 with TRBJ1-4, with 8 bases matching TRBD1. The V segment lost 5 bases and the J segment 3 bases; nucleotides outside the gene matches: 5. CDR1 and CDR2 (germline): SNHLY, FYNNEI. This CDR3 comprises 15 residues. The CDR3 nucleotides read TGTGCCAGCAGTCAACAGGGGGTAGCTAATGAAAAACTGTTTTTT. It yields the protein CASSQQGVANEKLFF. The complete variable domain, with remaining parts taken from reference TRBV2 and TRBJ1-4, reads EPEVTQTPSHQVTQMGQEVILRCVPISNHLYFYWYRQILGQKVEFLVSFYNNEISEKSEIFDDQFSVERPDGSNFTLKIRSTKLEDSAMYFCASSQQGVANEKLFFGSGTQLSVL.

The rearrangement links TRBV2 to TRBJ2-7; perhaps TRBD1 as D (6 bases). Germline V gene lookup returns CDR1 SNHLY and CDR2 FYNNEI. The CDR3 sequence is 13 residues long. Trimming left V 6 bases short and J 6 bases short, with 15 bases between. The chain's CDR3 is CASRDSNLGEQYF. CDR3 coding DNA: TGTGCCAGCAGGGACAGCAACCTAGGCGAGCAGTACTTC. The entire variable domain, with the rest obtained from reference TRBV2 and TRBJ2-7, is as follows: EPEVTQTPSHQVTQMGQEVILRCVPISNHLYFYWYRQILGQKVEFLVSFYNNEISEKSEIFDDQFSVERPDGSNFTLKIRSTKLEDSAMYFCASRDSNLGEQYFGPGTRLTVT.

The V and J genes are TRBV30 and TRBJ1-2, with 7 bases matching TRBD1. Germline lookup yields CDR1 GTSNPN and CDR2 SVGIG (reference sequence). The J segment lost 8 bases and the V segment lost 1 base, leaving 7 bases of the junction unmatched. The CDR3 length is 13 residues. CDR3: CAWSAQTGFGYTF. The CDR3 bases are TGTGCCTGGAGTGCTCAGACAGGGTTCGGCTACACCTTC.

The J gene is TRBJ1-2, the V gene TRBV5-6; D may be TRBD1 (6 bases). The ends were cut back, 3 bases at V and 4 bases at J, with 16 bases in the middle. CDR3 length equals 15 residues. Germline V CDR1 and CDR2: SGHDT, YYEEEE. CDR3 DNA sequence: TGTGCCAGCAGCTCCACAGGGAGTCGCGCCTATGGCTACACCTTC. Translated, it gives CASSSTGSRAYGYTF.

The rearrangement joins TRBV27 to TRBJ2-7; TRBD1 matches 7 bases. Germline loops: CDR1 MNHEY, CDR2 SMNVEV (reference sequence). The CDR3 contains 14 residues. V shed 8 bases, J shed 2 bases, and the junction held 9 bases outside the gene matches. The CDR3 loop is CASALHRGPYEQYF. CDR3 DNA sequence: TGTGCCAGCGCCTTACACAGGGGCCCCTACGAGCAGTACTTC.

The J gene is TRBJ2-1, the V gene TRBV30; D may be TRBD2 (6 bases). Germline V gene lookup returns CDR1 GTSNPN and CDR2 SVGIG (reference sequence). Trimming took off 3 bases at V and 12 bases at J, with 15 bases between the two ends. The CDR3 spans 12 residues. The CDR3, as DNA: TGTGCCTGGAGCGTTACCCGACTAGGGCAGTTCTTC. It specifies CAWSVTRLGQFF. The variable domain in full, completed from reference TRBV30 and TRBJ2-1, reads SQTIHQWPATLVQPVGSPLSLECTVEGTSNPNLYWYRQAAGRGLQLLFYSVGIGQISSEVPQNLSASRPQDRQFILSSKKLLLSDSGFYLCAWSVTRLGQFFGPGTRLTVL.

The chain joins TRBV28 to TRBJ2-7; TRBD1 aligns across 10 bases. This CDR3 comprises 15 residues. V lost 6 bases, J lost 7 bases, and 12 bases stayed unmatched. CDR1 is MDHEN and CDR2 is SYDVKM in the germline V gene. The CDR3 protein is CASRQTGQGVGEQYF. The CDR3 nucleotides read TGTGCCAGCAGACAAACTGGACAGGGGGTGGGGGAGCAGTACTTC.

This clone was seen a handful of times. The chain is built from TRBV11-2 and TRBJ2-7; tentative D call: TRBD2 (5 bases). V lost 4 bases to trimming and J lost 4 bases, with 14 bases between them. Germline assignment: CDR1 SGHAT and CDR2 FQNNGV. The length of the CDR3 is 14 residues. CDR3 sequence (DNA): TGTGCCAGCAGCTCCGGACTGATCATATACGAGCAGTACTTC. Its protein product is CASSSGLIIYEQYF.

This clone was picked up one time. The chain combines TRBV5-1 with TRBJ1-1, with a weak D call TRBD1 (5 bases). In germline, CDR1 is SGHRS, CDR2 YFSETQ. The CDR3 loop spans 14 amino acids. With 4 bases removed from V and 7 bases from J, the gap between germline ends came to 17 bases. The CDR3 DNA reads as TGCGCCAGCAGCGAGGAAGGGTTTGGGGGTGAAGCTTTCTTT. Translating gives CASSEEGFGGEAFF.

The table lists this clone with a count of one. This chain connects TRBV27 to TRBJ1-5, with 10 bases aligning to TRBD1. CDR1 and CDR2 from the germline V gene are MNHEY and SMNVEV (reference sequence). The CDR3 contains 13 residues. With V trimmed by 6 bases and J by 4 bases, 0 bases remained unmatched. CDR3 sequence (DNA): TGTGCCAGCAGGGGACAGGGGAATCAGCCCCAGCATTTT. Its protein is CASRGQGNQPQHF.

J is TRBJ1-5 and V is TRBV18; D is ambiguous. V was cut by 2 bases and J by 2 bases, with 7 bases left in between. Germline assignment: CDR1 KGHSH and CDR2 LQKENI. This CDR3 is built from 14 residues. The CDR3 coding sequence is TGTGCCAGCTCACCAGACAAGGGCAATCAGCCCCAGCATTTT. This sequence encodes CASSPDKGNQPQHF. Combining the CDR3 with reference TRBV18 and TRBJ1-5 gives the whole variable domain NAGVMQNPRHLVRRRGQEARLRCSPMKGHSHVYWYRQLPEEGLKFMVYLQKENIIDESGMPKERFSAEFPKEGPSILRIQQVVRGDSAAYFCASSPDKGNQPQHFGDGTRLSIL.

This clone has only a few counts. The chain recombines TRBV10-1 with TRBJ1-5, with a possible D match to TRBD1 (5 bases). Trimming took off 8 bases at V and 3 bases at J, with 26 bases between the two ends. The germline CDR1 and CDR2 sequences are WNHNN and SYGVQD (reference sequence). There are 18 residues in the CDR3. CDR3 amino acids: CASDTVPQGVGVNQPQHF. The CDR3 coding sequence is TGCGCCAGCGACACCGTCCCGCAGGGAGTGGGCGTCAATCAGCCCCAGCATTTT.

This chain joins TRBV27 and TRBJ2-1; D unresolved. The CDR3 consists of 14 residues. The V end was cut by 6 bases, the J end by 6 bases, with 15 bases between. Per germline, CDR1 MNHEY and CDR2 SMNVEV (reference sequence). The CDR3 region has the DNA TGTGCCAGCAGCTTGAGTAGGCCCTTCAATGAGCAGTTCTTC. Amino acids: CASSLSRPFNEQFF.

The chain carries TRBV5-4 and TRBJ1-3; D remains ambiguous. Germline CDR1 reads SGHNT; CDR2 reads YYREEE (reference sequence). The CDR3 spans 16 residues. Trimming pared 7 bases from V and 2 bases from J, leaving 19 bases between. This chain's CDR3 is CASHLGGPTTGNTIYF. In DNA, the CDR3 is TGTGCCAGCCACCTGGGTGGGCCGACCACTGGAAACACCATATATTTT.

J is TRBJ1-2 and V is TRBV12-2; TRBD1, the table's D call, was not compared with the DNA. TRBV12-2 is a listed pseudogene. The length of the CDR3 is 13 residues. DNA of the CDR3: TGTGCAAGTCGCTCCCGACAGGAGTATGGCTACACCTTC. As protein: CASRSRQEYGYTF.

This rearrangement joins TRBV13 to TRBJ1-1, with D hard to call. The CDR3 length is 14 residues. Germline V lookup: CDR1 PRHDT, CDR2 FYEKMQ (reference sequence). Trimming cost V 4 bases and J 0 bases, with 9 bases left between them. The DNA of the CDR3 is TGTGCCAGCAGCTCAGGTAATTTGAACACTGAAGCTTTCTTT. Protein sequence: CASSSGNLNTEAFF.

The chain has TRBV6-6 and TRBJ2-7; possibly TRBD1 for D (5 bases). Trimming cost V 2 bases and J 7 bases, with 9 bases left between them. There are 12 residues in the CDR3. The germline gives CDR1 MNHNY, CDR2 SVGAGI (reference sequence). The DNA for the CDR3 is TGTGCCAGCAGTTACGTAGGGGAAGAGCAGTACTTC. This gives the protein CASSYVGEEQYF.

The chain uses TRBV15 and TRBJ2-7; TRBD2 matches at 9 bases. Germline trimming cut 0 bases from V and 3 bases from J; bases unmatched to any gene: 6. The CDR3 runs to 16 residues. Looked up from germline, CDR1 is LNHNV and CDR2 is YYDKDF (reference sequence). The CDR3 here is CATSRDGVAGVYEQYF. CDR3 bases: TGTGCCACCAGCAGAGATGGGGTAGCGGGAGTCTACGAGCAGTACTTC.

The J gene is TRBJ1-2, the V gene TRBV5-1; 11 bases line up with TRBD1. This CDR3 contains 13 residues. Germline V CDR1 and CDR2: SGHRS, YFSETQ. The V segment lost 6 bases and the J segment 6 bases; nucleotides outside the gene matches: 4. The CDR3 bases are TGCGCCAGCACGGGACAGGGGGTGGATGGCTACACCTTC. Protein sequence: CASTGQGVDGYTF.